This TCR beta chain appears in the sequencing data of a study of HIV-infected children after antiretroviral therapy interruption. Background on the study: EBV and CMV exposure was recorded in most children.

Treatment noted: PENTA 11 planned treatment interruption arm or continuous ART arm. Samples needed at least 5 million viable cryopreserved PBMCs. The CDR3 runs 15 residues. V was trimmed by 2 bases and J by 4 bases, leaving 14 bases between them. CDR1 is SGHRS and CDR2 is YFSETQ in the germline V gene. A 3' RACE protocol on RNA, with unique molecular identifiers, produced the TCR library. From the 3' RACE reads, TCRdb called clonotypes with MiXCR, one entry per CDR3 protein. The sample lists under 50,000 distinct CDR3 sequences, around 4.7% seen once, with almost 0.7% in the top ten. The sequence was collected from a pool of human donors with HIV. The sequenced sample was CD45RA+ CD4+ T cells from PBMCs, pooled from several time points, obtained from a donor given antiretroviral therapy, either interrupted or continuous. Subset of the sample: naive CD4+ CD45RA+ CD45RO- T cells. J is TRBJ2-3 and V is TRBV5-1; D is unresolved. CDR3 in DNA: TGCGCCAGCAGCTTTTGGATTCCGGGCTCAGATACGCAGTATTTT. It is translated as CASSFWIPGSDTQYF.